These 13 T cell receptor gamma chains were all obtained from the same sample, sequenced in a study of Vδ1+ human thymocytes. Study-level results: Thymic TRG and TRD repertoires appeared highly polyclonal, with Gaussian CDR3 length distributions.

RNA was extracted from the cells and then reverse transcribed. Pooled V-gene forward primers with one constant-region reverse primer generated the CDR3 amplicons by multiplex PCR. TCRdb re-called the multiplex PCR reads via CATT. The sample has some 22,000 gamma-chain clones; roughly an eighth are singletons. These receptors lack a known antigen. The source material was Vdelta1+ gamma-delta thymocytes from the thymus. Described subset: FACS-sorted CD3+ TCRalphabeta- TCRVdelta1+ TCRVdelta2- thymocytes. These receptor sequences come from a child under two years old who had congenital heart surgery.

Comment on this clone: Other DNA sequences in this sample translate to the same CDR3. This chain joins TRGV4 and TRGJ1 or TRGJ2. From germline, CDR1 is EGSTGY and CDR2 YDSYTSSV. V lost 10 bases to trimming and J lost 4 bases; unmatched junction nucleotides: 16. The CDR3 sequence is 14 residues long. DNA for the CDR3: TGTGCCACTTGGCCACGCGGTGGGTATTATAAGAAACTCTTT. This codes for CATWPRGGYYKKLF.

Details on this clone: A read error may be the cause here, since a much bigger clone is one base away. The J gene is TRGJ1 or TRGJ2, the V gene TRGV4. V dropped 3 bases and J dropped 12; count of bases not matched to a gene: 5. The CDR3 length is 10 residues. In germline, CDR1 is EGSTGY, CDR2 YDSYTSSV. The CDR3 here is CATWDSMKLF. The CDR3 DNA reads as TGTGCCACCTGGGATAGTATGAAACTCTTT.

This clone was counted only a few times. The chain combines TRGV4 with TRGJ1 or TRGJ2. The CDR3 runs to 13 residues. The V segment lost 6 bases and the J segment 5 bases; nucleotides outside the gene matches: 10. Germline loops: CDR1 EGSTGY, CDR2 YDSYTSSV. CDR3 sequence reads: CATWNPENYKKLF. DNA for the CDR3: TGTGCCACCTGGAATCCCGAGAATTATAAGAAACTCTTT.

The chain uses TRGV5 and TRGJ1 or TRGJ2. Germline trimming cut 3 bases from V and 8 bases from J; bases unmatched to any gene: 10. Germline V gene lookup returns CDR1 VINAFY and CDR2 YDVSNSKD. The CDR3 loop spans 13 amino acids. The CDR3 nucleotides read TGTGCCACCTGGGACCCTCAAACAAATAAGAAACTCTTT. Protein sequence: CATWDPQTNKKLF.

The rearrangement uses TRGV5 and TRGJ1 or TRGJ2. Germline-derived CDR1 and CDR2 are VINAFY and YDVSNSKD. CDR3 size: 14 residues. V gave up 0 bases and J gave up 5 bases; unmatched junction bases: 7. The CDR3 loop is CATWDRLWDYKKLF. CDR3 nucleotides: TGTGCCACCTGGGACAGGCTGTGGGATTATAAGAAACTCTTT.

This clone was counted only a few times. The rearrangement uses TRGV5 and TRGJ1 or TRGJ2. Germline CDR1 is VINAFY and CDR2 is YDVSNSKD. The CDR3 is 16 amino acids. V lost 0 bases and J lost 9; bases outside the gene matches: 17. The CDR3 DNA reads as TGTGCCACCTGGGACAGGCCCCCGGGGAGATTTGGTAAGAAACTCTTT. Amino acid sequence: CATWDRPPGRFGKKLF.

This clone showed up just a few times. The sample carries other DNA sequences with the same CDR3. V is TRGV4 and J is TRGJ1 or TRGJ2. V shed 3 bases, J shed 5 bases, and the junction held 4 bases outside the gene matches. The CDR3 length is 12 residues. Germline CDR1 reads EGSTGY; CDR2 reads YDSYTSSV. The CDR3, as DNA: TGTGCCACCTGGGATTTGGATTATAAGAAACTCTTT. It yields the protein CATWDLDYKKLF.

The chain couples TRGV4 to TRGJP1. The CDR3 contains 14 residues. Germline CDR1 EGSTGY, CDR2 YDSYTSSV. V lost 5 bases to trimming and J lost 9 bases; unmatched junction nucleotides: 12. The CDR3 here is CATWAPRPRWFKIF. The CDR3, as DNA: TGTGCCACCTGGGCCCCCCGGCCCCGTTGGTTCAAGATATTT.

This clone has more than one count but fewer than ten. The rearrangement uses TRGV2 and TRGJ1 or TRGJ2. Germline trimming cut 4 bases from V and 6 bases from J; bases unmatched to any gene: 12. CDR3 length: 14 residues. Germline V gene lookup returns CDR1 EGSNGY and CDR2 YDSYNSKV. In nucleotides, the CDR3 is TGTGCCACCTGGGATAGTTTCCCTGTTTATAAGAAACTCTTT. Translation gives CATWDSFPVYKKLF.

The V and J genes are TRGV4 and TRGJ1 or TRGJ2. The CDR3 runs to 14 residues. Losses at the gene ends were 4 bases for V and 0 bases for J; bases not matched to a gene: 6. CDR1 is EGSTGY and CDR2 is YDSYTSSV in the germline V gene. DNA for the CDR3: TGTGCCACCTGGGACGGGGAGAATTATTATAAGAAACTCTTT. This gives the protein CATWDGENYYKKLF.

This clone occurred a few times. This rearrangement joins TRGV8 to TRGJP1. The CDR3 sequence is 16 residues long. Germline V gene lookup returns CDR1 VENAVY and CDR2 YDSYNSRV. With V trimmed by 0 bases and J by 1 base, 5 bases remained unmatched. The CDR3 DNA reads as TGTGCCACCTGGGATAGGCGGCCTACCACTGGTTGGTTCAAGATATTT. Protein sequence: CATWDRRPTTGWFKIF.

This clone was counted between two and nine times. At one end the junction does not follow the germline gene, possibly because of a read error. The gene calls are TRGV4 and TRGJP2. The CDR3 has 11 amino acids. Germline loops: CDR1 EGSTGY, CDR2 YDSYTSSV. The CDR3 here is CATWGGQVKTF. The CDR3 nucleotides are TGTGCCACCTGGGGTGGGCAGGTCAAGACGTTT.

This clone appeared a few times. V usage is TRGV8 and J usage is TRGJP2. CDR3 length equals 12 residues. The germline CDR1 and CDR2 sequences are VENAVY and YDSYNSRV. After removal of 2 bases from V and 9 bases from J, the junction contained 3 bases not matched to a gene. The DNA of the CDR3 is TGTGCCACCTGGGATACCAATTGGATCAAGACGTTT. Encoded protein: CATWDTNWIKTF.